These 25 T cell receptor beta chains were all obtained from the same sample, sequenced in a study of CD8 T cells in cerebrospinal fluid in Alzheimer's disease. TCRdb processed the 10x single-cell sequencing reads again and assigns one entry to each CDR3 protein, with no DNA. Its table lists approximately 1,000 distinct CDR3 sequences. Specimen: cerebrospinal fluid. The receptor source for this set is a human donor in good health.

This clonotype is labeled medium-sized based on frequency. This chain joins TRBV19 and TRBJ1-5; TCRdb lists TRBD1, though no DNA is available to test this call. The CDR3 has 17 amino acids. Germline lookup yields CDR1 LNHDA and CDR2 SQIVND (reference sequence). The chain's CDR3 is CASSPWTGPSPYQPQHF.

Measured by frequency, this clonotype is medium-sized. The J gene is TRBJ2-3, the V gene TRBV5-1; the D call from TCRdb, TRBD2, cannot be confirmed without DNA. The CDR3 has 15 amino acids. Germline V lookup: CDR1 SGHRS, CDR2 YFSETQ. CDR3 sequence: CASSLLAGGPDTQYF.

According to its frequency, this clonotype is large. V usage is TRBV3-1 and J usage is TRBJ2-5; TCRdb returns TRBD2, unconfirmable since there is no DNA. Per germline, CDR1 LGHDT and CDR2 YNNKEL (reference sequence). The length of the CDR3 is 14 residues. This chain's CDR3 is CASSQVEEPETQYF.

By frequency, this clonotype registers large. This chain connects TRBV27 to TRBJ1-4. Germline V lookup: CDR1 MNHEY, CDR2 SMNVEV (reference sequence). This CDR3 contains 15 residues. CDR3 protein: CASSLLPIGGEKLFF. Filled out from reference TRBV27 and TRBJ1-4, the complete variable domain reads EAQVTQNPRYLITVTGKKLTVTCSQNMNHEYMSWYRQDPGLGLRQIYYSMNVEVTDKGDVPEGYKVSRKEKRNFPLILESPSPNQTSLYFCASSLLPIGGEKLFFGSGTQLSVL.

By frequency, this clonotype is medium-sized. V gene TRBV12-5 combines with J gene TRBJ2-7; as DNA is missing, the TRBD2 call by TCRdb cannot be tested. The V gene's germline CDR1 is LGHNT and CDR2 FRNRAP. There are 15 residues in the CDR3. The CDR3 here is CATLPGQGTPYEQYF. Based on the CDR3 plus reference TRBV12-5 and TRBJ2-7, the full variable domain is DARVTQTPRHKVTEMGQEVTMRCQPILGHNTVFWYRQTMMQGLELLAYFRNRAPLDDSGMPKDRFSAEMPDATLATLKIQPSEPRDSAVYFCATLPGQGTPYEQYFGPGTRLTVT.

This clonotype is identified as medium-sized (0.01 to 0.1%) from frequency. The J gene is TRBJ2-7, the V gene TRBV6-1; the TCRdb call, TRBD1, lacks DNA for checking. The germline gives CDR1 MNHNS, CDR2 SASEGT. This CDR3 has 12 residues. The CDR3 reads CASGQVTYEQYF.

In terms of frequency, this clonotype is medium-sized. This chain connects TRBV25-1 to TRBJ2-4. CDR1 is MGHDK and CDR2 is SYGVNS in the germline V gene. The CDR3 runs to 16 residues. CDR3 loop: CASSEWWDLAKNIQYF.

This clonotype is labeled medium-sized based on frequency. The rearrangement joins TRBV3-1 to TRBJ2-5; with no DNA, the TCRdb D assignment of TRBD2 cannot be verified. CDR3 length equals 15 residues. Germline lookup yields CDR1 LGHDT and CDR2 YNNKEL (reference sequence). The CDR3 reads CASSRRQGSWETQYF.

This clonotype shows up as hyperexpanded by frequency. The CDR3: CASRLARADLLAKNIQYF. The rearrangement links TRBV12-2 to TRBJ2-4; TCRdb's assignment of TRBD2 cannot be checked, as there is no DNA. TRBV12-2 is described as a pseudogene. This CDR3 region has 18 residues.

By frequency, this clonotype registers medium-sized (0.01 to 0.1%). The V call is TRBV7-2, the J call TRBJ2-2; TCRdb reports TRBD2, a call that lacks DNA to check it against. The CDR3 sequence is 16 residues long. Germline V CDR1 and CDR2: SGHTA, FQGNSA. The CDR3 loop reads CASSPAIAGGAGELFF.

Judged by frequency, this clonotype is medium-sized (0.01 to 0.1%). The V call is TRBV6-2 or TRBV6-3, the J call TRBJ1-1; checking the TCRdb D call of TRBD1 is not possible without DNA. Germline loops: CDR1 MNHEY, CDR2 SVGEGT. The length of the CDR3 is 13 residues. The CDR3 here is CASSFDRDTEAFF.

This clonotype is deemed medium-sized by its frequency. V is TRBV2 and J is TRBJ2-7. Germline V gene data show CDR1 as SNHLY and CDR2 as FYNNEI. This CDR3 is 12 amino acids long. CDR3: CASSLSSYEQYF.

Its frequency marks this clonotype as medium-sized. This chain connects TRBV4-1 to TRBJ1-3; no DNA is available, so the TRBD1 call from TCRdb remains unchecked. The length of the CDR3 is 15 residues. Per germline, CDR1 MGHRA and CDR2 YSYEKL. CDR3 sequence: CASSQAPGGGNTIYF.

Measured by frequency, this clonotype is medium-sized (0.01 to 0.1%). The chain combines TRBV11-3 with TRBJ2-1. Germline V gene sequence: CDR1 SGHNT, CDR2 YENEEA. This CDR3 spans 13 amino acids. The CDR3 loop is CASSLGGYNEQFF.

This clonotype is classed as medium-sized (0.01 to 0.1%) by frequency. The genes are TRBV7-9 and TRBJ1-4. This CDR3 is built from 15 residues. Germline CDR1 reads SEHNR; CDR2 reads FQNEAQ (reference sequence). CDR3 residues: CASSRLQPIGEKLFF.

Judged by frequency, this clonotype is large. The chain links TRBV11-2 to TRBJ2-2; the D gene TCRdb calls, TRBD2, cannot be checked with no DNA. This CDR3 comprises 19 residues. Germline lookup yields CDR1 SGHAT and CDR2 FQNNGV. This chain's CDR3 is CASSFLRARRRSNTGELFF.

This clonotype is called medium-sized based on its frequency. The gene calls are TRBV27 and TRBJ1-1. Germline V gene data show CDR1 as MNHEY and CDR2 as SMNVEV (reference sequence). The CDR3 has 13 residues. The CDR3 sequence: CASSLRGSTEAFF.

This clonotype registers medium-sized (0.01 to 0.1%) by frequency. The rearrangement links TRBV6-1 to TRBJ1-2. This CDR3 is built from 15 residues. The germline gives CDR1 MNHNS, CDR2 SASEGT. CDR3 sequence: CASSVLGLNSYGYTF.

CDR3 sequence reads: CASSPQVLSYNEQFF. The J gene is TRBJ2-1, the V gene TRBV27. This CDR3 is built from 15 residues. Germline V CDR1 and CDR2: MNHEY, SMNVEV (reference sequence).

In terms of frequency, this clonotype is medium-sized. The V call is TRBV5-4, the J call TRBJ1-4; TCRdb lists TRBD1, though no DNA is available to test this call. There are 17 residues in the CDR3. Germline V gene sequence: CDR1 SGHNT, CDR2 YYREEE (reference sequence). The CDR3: CASSTRDRGLQNEKLFF.

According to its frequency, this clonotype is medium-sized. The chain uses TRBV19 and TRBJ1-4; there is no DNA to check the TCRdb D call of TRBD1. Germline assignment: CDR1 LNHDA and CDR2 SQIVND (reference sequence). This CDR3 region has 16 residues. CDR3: CASRRGTGAPREKLFF.

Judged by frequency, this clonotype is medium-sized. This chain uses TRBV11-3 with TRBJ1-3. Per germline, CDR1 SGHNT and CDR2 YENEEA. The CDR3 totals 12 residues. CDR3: CASTGGENTIYF.

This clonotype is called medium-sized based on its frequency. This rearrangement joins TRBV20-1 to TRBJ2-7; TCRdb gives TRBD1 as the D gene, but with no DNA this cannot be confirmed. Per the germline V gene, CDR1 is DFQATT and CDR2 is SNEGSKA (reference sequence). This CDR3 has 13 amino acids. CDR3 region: CSARSQGAYEQYF.

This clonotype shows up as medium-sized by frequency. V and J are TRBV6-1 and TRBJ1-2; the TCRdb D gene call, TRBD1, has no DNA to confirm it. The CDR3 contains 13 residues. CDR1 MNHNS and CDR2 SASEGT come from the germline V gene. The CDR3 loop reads CASSRQGQDGYTF.

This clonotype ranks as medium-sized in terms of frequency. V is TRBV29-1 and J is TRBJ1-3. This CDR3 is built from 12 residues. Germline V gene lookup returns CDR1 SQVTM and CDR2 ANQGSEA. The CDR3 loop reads CSVVVSGNTIYF.